One and the same sample provided the 27 T cell receptor beta chains below, sequenced in a study of shared clonotypes between healthy human individuals. Generated by immunoSEQ multiplex PCR, the TCRdb table keeps only in-frame clones and is missing some. The sample contains about 2.4 million clones, 85% to 95% of which appear only once. The specimen sequenced was naive CD4+ T cells sorted from blood. The subset: CD45RA+ positively selected. Receptor source: a man younger than 35 in good health.

J is TRBJ1-5 and V is TRBV19; D is ambiguous. This CDR3 spans 16 amino acids. CDR1 and CDR2 from the germline V gene are LNHDA and SQIVND (reference sequence). Trimming removed 4 bases from V and 4 bases from J, with 17 bases in between. The CDR3 reads CASSTPGGPGNQPQHF. CDR3 coding DNA: TGTGCCAGTAGTACCCCTGGCGGGCCGGGGAATCAGCCCCAGCATTTT.

The V and J genes are TRBV7-9 and TRBJ2-3; 8 bases are a match to TRBD2. The CDR3 runs to 15 residues. Per the germline V gene, CDR1 is SEHNR and CDR2 is FQNEAQ (reference sequence). Trimming cost V 5 bases and J 3 bases; bases outside gene matches: 7. CDR3 nucleotides: TGTGCCAGCAGCCCCGGGGGGGAAAGGACAGATACGCAGTATTTT. Translation gives CASSPGGERTDTQYF.

As to this clone: In the same sample, other DNA sequences code for this CDR3. The chain combines TRBV6-5 with TRBJ2-3, with a possible D match to TRBD2 (5 bases). This CDR3 spans 15 amino acids. Germline V CDR1 and CDR2: MNHEY, SVGAGI. V was trimmed by 0 bases and J by 4 bases, leaving 11 bases between them. The CDR3 DNA is TGTGCCAGCAGTTACTCGGCGGGTGGAGCAGATACGCAGTATTTT. It translates to CASSYSAGGADTQYF.

The rearrangement links TRBV18 to TRBJ1-1, with a weak D call TRBD1 (5 bases). Between the trimmed V and J ends, which lost 0 bases and 3 bases, there was a span of 14 bases. The CDR3 is made up of 16 amino acids. The germline CDR1 and CDR2 sequences are KGHSH and LQKENI. The CDR3 loop is CASSPPVGVGDTEAFF. As DNA, the CDR3 is TGTGCCAGCTCACCACCGGTAGGGGTCGGGGACACTGAAGCTTTCTTT.

With regard to this clone: An end of the junction differs from the germline gene, which may be a read error. The chain employs TRBV30 and TRBJ1-2; D perhaps matches TRBD1 (5 bases). Germline assignment: CDR1 GTSNPN and CDR2 SVGIG (reference sequence). The CDR3 spans 14 residues. The CDR3 sequence is CVWTPGGVLNGYTF. DNA of the CDR3: TGTGTCTGGACCCCTGGGGGGGTCCTGAATGGCTACACCTTC.

The V call is TRBV9, the J call TRBJ2-1; the D gene could be TRBD1 or TRBD2 (5 bases each). The CDR3 totals 16 residues. Deletions cut 3 bases from V and 9 bases from J, with 22 bases between. The V gene's germline CDR1 is SGDLS and CDR2 YYNGEE. CDR3 DNA sequence: TGTGCCAGCAGCGACTACTGGGACCGGCGAGGCAGTGAGCAGTTCTTC. Its protein product is CASSDYWDRRGSEQFF. Combining the CDR3 with reference TRBV9 and TRBJ2-1 gives the whole variable domain DSGVTQTPKHLITATGQRVTLRCSPRSGDLSVYWYQQSLDQGLQFLIQYYNGEERAKGNILERFSAQQFPDLHSELNLSSLELGDSALYFCASSDYWDRRGSEQFFGPGTRLTVL.

The chain joins TRBV6-1 to TRBJ2-7; 13 nucleotides agree with TRBD2. This CDR3 spans 15 amino acids. The J segment lost 4 bases and the V segment lost 8 bases, leaving 8 bases of the junction unmatched. Per germline, CDR1 MNHNS and CDR2 SASEGT. The CDR3 reads CASELAGGPVYEQYF. CDR3 nucleotides: TGTGCCAGCGAACTAGCGGGAGGGCCAGTATACGAGCAGTACTTC.

This chain links TRBV5-4 with TRBJ2-3, with 8 bases lining up with TRBD1. The CDR3 is made up of 14 amino acids. Trimming cost V 4 bases and J 7 bases; bases outside gene matches: 8. Germline values: CDR1 SGHNT, CDR2 YYREEE (reference sequence). CDR3 coding DNA: TGTGCCAGCAGCGTTGACAGGGGTGGGAATACGCAGTATTTT. This gives the protein CASSVDRGGNTQYF.

V usage is TRBV30 and J usage is TRBJ2-1; unclear D gene. CDR1 GTSNPN and CDR2 SVGIG come from the germline V gene (reference sequence). With 3 bases removed from V and 9 bases from J, the gap between germline ends came to 15 bases. This CDR3 contains 13 residues. The DNA for the CDR3 is TGTGCCTGGAGCGACGGTTGGATAACTGAGCAGTTCTTC. Translating it yields CAWSDGWITEQFF.

This rearrangement joins TRBV29-1 to TRBJ1-1; no clear D gene. The CDR3 totals 13 residues. The germline V gene has CDR1 SQVTM and CDR2 ANQGSEA. V gave up 4 bases and J gave up 1 base, with 10 bases separating them. CDR3 region: CSVGGNRNTEAFF. CDR3 DNA sequence: TGCAGCGTTGGCGGAAACAGGAACACTGAAGCTTTCTTT. Based on the CDR3 plus reference TRBV29-1 and TRBJ1-1, the full variable domain is SAVISQKPSRDICQRGTSLTIQCQVDSQVTMMFWYRQQPGQSLTLIATANQGSEATYESGFVIDKFPISRPNLTFSTLTVSNMSPEDSSIYLCSVGGNRNTEAFFGQGTRLTVV.

The chain couples TRBV5-1 to TRBJ2-7; perhaps TRBD2 as D (6 bases). The V gene lost 1 base and the J gene lost 7 bases, with 18 bases spanning the gap. This CDR3 contains 15 residues. CDR1 SGHRS and CDR2 YFSETQ come from the germline V gene. CDR3 sequence: CASSLRLADLGEQYF. CDR3 sequence (DNA): TGCGCCAGCAGCTTGCGGTTAGCGGACCTGGGAGAGCAGTACTTC.

The chain combines TRBV30 with TRBJ2-1, with a tentative D call TRBD1 (7 bases). Germline V gene sequence: CDR1 GTSNPN, CDR2 SVGIG (reference sequence). This CDR3 comprises 15 residues. V lost 3 bases and J lost 0, with 12 bases in between. CDR3 nucleotide sequence: TGTGCCTGGAGGGAGGGGGCCAGCTCCTACAATGAGCAGTTCTTC. This translates into CAWREGASSYNEQFF.

This clone turned up a few times. The chain is built from TRBV19 and TRBJ2-2; TRBD1 might be the D (6 bases). CDR3 length: 12 residues. Germline assignment: CDR1 LNHDA and CDR2 SQIVND (reference sequence). V was shortened by 4 bases and J by 6 bases, with 6 bases between the two germline ends. In DNA, the CDR3 is TGTGCCAGTAGTAAGGGGGCCGGGGAGCTGTTTTTT. This codes for CASSKGAGELFF.

This clone was counted once. The chain couples TRBV7-9 to TRBJ1-4; D might be TRBD1 (5 bases). The CDR3 contains 16 residues. The V gene lost 4 bases and the J gene lost 7 bases, with 19 bases spanning the gap. The germline V gene encodes CDR1 SEHNR and CDR2 FQNEAQ (reference sequence). This chain's CDR3 is CASSSPRSREGEKLFF. Written as DNA, the CDR3 is TGTGCCAGCAGCTCCCCCCGGAGCAGGGAGGGTGAAAAACTGTTTTTT.

The chain carries TRBV27 and TRBJ2-4; D not certain. The germline gives CDR1 MNHEY, CDR2 SMNVEV (reference sequence). V was clipped by 9 bases and J by 6 bases, with 9 bases between them. This CDR3 spans 11 amino acids. CDR3 protein: CASSISNIQYF. CDR3 coding DNA: TGTGCCAGTTCTATTTCAAACATTCAGTACTTC.

This sequence joins TRBV7-2 and TRBJ2-3; D not certain. The CDR3 contains 15 residues. V lost 1 base and J 2 bases, leaving 10 bases between the germline ends. Germline CDR1 SGHTA, CDR2 FQGNSA. In DNA form, the CDR3 reads TGTGCCAGCAGCTTAGTTCCGGCCCTCACAGATACGCAGTATTTT. Translating it yields CASSLVPALTDTQYF.

The chain links TRBV6-5 to TRBJ2-5; 7 bases line up with TRBD2. The closer fit of TRBJ2-7 to the DNA end suggests the J call may be wrong. Germline V gene sequence: CDR1 MNHEY, CDR2 SVGAGI. The CDR3 sequence is 15 residues long. The CDR3 loop reads CASSYLPGGGYEQYF. CDR3 nucleotide sequence: TGTGCCAGCAGTTACCTTCCGGGAGGTGGGTACGAGCAGTACTTC.

This chain uses TRBV28 with TRBJ1-1, with D hard to call. V lost 1 base to trimming and J lost 4 bases, with 4 bases between them. This CDR3 spans 12 amino acids. Germline V gives CDR1 MDHEN, CDR2 SYDVKM. CDR3 DNA: TGTGCCAGCAGTTTATCTGCCACTGAAGCTTTCTTT. This translates into CASSLSATEAFF.

This clone was recorded only once. CDR3 protein: CASRFRANEKLFF. The DNA for the CDR3 is TGCGCCAGCAGGTTCCGAGCTAATGAAAAACTGTTTTTT. V and J are TRBV5-1 and TRBJ1-4, with D unresolved. The CDR3 runs to 13 residues. The germline CDR1 and CDR2 sequences are SGHRS and YFSETQ. With 5 bases removed from V and 3 bases from J, the gap between germline ends came to 8 bases.

This sequence joins TRBV9 and TRBJ2-5; 9 nucleotides line up with TRBD2. Germline assignment: CDR1 SGDLS and CDR2 YYNGEE. J gave up 5 bases and V 4 bases, and 12 bases lay outside the gene matches. This CDR3 region has 16 residues. For the CDR3, the DNA is TGTGCCAGCAGCTCCTCCGGGACTAGCCGGGCGGAGACCCAGTACTTC. It yields the protein CASSSSGTSRAETQYF.

The chain has TRBV6-6 and TRBJ2-7; possibly TRBD1 for D (6 bases). The CDR3 runs to 13 residues. V lost 7 bases and J 7 bases, leaving 17 bases between the germline ends. Germline lookup yields CDR1 MNHNY and CDR2 SVGAGI (reference sequence). CDR3 in DNA: TGTGCCAGCACTCGGGACACTGGGTTGGAGCAGTACTTC. It specifies CASTRDTGLEQYF.

In the case of this clone: The same CDR3 can be traced to other DNA sequences in this sample. This chain uses TRBV6-5 with TRBJ1-6, with D maybe TRBD1 (6 bases). The V end lost 6 bases, the J end lost 1 base, and 7 bases lay between the germline ends. This CDR3 has 14 amino acids. The germline gives CDR1 MNHEY, CDR2 SVGAGI. The CDR3 bases are TGTGCCAGCAGCCAGGGGTCCTATAATTCACCCCTCCACTTT. Amino acids: CASSQGSYNSPLHF.

This chain connects TRBV7-2 to TRBJ1-2; no reliable D call. Germline CDR1 is SGHTA and CDR2 is FQGNSA. There are 14 residues in the CDR3. Between the trimmed V and J ends, which lost 0 bases and 0 bases, there was a span of 5 bases. CDR3 in DNA: TGTGCCAGCAGCTTAGCCCACACTAACTATGGCTACACCTTC. Translating gives CASSLAHTNYGYTF.

With regard to this clone: In the same sample, other DNA sequences code for this CDR3. The V and J genes are TRBV18 and TRBJ2-7; 9 nucleotides align to TRBD1. The CDR3 sequence is 14 residues long. V shed 3 bases and J 3 bases; nucleotides not matched to a gene: 3. Germline loops: CDR1 KGHSH, CDR2 LQKENI. For the CDR3, the DNA is TGTGCCAGCTCACCGACAGGGGGAAACTACGAGCAGTACTTC. Residues: CASSPTGGNYEQYF.

The chain employs TRBV5-1 and TRBJ1-1; 10 bases line up with TRBD1. V lost 0 bases to trimming and J lost 1 base; unmatched junction nucleotides: 3. Germline CDR1 reads SGHRS; CDR2 reads YFSETQ. The CDR3 has 16 amino acids. CDR3 in DNA: TGCGCCAGCAGCTTGGAGTGGACAGGGGGGAACACTGAAGCTTTCTTT. As protein: CASSLEWTGGNTEAFF.

The chain carries TRBV7-3 and TRBJ2-1; 8 bases fit TRBD1. V trimming: 2 bases; J trimming: 6 bases; junction bases outside the gene matches: 6. The V gene's germline CDR1 is SGHTA and CDR2 FQGTGA. The CDR3 extends over 15 amino acids. CDR3 loop: CASSLDGTGINEQFF. In DNA, the CDR3 is TGTGCCAGCAGCTTAGATGGGACAGGTATCAATGAGCAGTTCTTC.

The V and J genes are TRBV6-1 and TRBJ1-4, with TRBD1 matching over 9 bases. This CDR3 contains 14 residues. Losses at the gene ends were 6 bases for V and 8 bases for J; bases not matched to a gene: 7. Germline V gives CDR1 MNHNS, CDR2 SASEGT. The CDR3 DNA reads as TGTGCCAGCAGACTACAGGGGGCTCAGGAAAAACTGTTTTTT. As protein: CASRLQGAQEKLFF.